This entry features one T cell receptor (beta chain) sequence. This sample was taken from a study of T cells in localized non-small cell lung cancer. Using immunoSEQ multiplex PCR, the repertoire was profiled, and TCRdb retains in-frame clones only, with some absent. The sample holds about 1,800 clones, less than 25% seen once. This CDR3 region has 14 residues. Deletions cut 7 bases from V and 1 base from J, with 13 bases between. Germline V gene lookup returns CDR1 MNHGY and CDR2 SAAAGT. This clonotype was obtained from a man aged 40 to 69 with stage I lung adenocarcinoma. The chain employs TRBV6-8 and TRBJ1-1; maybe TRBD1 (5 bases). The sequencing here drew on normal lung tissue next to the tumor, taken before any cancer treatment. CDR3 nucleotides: TGTGCCAGCATGGCCGCCGGGGCGAACACTGAAGCTTTCTTT. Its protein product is CASMAAGANTEAFF.